A single T cell receptor (beta chain) is shown here with its context. The data were produced by immunoSEQ multiplex PCR, yet TCRdb's version contains in-frame clones alone and is incomplete. The sample lists more than 300,000 clones, roughly 86% occurring once. CDR1 SGHRS and CDR2 YFSETQ come from the germline V gene. V dropped 4 bases and J dropped 4; count of bases not matched to a gene: 12. The length of the CDR3 is 18 residues. This entry belongs to a study of blood T cell repertoires in COVID-19. The V call is TRBV5-1, the J call TRBJ2-2, with TRBD2 matching 11 bases. Sequenced sample: PBMCs or T cells enriched from blood (not recorded which). This sequence was found in a woman under 40 who had recovered from COVID-19. The CDR3 sequence is CASSTLPASGRFTGELFF. In DNA form, the CDR3 reads TGCGCCAGCAGCACCCTCCCGGCTAGCGGGAGGTTCACCGGGGAGCTGTTTTTT.